The clone carrying this T cell receptor beta chain occurred many times. Unique molecular identifiers were included in an RNA-based 3' RACE TCR library. TCRdb recomputed calls from the 3' RACE reads with MiXCR, one row per CDR3 protein. The sample lists more than 75,000 distinct CDR3 sequences, roughly 6.7% occurring once. Treatment given: PENTA 11 planned treatment interruption arm or continuous ART arm. The record originates from a study of HIV-infected children after antiretroviral therapy interruption. The CDR3 covers 15 residues. Sequences were derived from CD45RA+ CD4+ T cells from PBMCs, pooled from several time points, sampled from a donor given antiretroviral therapy, either interrupted or continuous. As for subset: naive CD4+ CD45RA+ CD45RO- T cells. The receptor was isolated from a pool of human donors with HIV. The rearrangement joins TRBV21-1 to TRBJ2-4; the table's D call of TRBD1 was not tested on the DNA. TRBV21-1 is a pseudogene segment. The CDR3 protein is CASSITRGAKNIQYF. Written as DNA, the CDR3 is TGTGCCAGCAGCATCACAAGGGGGGCCAAAAACATTCAGTACTTC.